The 8 T cell receptor beta chains given below trace back to one sample, sequenced in a study of shared clonotypes between healthy human individuals. Sequenced by immunoSEQ multiplex PCR; TCRdb stores in-frame clones only, minus some. This sample has a few million clones, with approximately 93% found just once. The specimen sequenced was naive CD4+ T cells from PBMCs. Described subset: CD45RA+ positively selected. Receptor source: a man between 18 and 35 years old in good health. Some clones in this sample may be carry-over from other donors' samples.

The sample holds one count of this clone. The V call is TRBV5-1, the J call TRBJ2-7, with 11 bases lining up with TRBD2. V was pared by 5 bases and J by 5 bases, with 3 bases of the junction left unmatched. The CDR3 has 13 amino acids. Germline V gene sequence: CDR1 SGHRS, CDR2 YFSETQ. As DNA, the CDR3 is TGCGCCAGCAGACTAGCGGGAGATAACGAGCAGTACTTC. Protein: CASRLAGDNEQYF.

Comments on this clone: At the DNA level, this CDR3 is encoded by other sequences in the same sample as well. The chain recombines TRBV5-1 with TRBJ2-1; unclear D gene. The ends were cut back, 1 base at V and 1 base at J, with 6 bases in the middle. Germline V CDR1 and CDR2: SGHRS, YFSETQ. The CDR3 sequence is 14 residues long. The chain's CDR3 is CASSLRISYNEQFF. CDR3 DNA sequence: TGCGCCAGCAGCTTGCGGATTTCCTACAATGAGCAGTTCTTC.

The CDR3 DNA reads as TGTGCCAGCAGCTTGATCCCGGATACATACGAGCAGTACTTC. Its translation: CASSLIPDTYEQYF. The chain has TRBV5-4 and TRBJ2-7, with D unresolved. CDR1 SGHNT and CDR2 YYREEE come from the germline V gene (reference sequence). V gave up 1 base and J gave up 4 bases, with 12 bases separating them. CDR3 length: 14 residues.

The chain joins TRBV6-5 to TRBJ2-1, with D unclear. V dropped 0 bases and J dropped 9 bases, with 9 bases sitting between them. In germline, CDR1 is MNHEY, CDR2 SVGAGI. The CDR3 has 13 residues. The CDR3 is CASSYSTVTEQFF. CDR3 DNA sequence: TGTGCCAGCAGTTACTCGACGGTGACTGAGCAGTTCTTC.

V is TRBV5-4 and J is TRBJ2-2; possible D gene TRBD1, 6 bases. The V gene's germline CDR1 is SGHNT and CDR2 YYREEE (reference sequence). Deletions cut 4 bases from V and 0 bases from J, with 13 bases between. CDR3 length equals 16 residues. Written as DNA, the CDR3 is TGTGCCAGCAGCCCAGGACAGTATACGAACACCGGGGAGCTGTTTTTT. It translates to CASSPGQYTNTGELFF.

The chain combines TRBV28 with TRBJ1-2; 8 positions match TRBD1. Trimming removed 3 bases from V and 4 bases from J; junction bases left unmatched: 7. Germline-derived CDR1 and CDR2 are MDHEN and SYDVKM. This CDR3 comprises 15 residues. The CDR3, as DNA: TGTGCCAGCAGTTTTAGGGACAGGAGGGTCTATGGCTACACCTTC. The encoded protein is CASSFRDRRVYGYTF.

This chain joins TRBV6-5 and TRBJ2-7; D not resolved. The germline V gene has CDR1 MNHEY and CDR2 SVGAGI. The V gene lost 0 bases and the J gene lost 6 bases, with 12 bases spanning the gap. The CDR3 runs to 14 residues. The CDR3 loop reads CASSYSLGMGEQYF. For the CDR3, the DNA is TGTGCCAGCAGTTACTCTCTAGGGATGGGCGAGCAGTACTTC.

This chain uses TRBV5-5 with TRBJ2-1; D is possibly TRBD1 (6 bases). Trimming pared 5 bases from V and 4 bases from J, leaving 10 bases between. The CDR3 has 13 amino acids. Looked up from germline, CDR1 is SGHKS and CDR2 is YYEKEE (reference sequence). DNA of the CDR3: TGTGCCAGCAGAGCCCAGGGGTACAATGAGCAGTTCTTC. It is translated as CASRAQGYNEQFF.